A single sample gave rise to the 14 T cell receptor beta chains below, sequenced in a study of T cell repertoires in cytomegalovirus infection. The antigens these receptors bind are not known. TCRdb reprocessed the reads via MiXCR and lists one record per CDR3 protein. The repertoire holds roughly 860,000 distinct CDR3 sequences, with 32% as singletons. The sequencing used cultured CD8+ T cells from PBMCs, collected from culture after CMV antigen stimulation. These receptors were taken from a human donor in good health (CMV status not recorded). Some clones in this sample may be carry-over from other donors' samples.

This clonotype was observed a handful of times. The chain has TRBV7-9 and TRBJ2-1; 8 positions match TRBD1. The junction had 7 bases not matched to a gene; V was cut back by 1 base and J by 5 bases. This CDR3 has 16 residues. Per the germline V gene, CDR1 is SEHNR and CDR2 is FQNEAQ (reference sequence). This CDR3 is CASSLERTGQHNEQFF. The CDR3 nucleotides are TGTGCCAGCAGCTTAGAAAGGACAGGGCAACACAATGAGCAGTTCTTC.

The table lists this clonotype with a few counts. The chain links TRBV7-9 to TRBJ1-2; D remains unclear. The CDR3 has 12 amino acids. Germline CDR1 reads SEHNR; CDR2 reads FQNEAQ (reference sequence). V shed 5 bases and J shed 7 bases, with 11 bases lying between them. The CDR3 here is CASSEDTFGYTF. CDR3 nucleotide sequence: TGTGCCAGCAGCGAAGACACATTTGGCTACACCTTC.

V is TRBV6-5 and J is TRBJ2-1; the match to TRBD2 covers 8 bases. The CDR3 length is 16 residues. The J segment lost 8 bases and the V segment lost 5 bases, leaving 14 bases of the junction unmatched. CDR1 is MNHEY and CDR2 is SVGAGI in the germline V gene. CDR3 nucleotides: TGTGCCAGCAGTCCCTCCCCCGGGGGGGCCAACCATGAGCAGTTCTTC. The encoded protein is CASSPSPGGANHEQFF.

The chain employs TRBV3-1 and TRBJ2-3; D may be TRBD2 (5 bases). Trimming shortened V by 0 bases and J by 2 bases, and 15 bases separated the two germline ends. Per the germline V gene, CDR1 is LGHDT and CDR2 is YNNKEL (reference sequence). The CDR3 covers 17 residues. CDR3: CASSQDLPGFITDTQYF. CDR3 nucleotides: TGTGCCAGCAGCCAAGATCTTCCGGGATTCATCACAGATACGCAGTATTTT.

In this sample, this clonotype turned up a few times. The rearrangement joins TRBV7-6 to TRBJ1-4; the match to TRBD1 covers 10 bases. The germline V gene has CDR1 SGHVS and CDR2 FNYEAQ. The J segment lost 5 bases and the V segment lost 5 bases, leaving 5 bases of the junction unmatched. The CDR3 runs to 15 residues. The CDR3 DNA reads TGTGCCAGCAGCCCGGGGACAGGGGAAAATGAAAAACTGTTTTTT. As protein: CASSPGTGENEKLFF. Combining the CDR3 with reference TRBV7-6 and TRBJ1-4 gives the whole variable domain GAGVSQSPRYKVTKRGQDVALRCDPISGHVSLYWYRQALGQGPEFLTYFNYEAQQDKSGLPNDRFSAERPEGSISTLTIQRTEQRDSAMYRCASSPGTGENEKLFFGSGTQLSVL.

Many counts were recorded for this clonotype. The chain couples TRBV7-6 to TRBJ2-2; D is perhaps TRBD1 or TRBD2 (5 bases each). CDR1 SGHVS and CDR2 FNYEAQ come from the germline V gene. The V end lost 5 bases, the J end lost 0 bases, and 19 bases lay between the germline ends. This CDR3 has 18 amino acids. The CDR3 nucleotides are TGTGCCAGCAGCGGACCCCGGGACGGACGAACGAACACCGGGGAGCTGTTTTTT. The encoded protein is CASSGPRDGRTNTGELFF.

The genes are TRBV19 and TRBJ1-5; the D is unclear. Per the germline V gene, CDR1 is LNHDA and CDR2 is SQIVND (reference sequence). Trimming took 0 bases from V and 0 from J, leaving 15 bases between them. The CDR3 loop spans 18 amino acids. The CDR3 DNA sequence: TGTGCCAGTAGTATAGATCCCCTCACAGATTATAGCAATCAGCCCCAGCATTTT. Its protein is CASSIDPLTDYSNQPQHF.

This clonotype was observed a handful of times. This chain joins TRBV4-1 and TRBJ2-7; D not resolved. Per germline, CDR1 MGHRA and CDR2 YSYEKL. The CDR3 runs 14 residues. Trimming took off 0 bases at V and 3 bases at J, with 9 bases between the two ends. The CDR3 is CASSQDSVDYEQYF. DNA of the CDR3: TGCGCCAGCAGCCAAGATTCCGTGGACTACGAGCAGTACTTC.

The CDR3 nucleotides read TGTGCCAGCAGTTCCTTTATCCCTAGCTCCTACAATGAGCAGTTCTTC. Translation gives CASSSFIPSSYNEQFF. The genes are TRBV6-2 or TRBV6-3 and TRBJ2-1; D gene ambiguous. CDR1 MNHEY and CDR2 SVGEGT come from the germline V gene. The CDR3 totals 16 residues. The germline V and J ends were trimmed by 4 bases and 0 bases, with 13 bases remaining between them.

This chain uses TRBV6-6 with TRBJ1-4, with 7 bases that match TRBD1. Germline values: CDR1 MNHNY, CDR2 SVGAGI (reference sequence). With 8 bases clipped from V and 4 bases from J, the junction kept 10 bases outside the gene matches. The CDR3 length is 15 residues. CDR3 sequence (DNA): TGTGCCAGCGGTCCTACAGGGGCGGGTAATGAAAAACTGTTTTTT. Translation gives CASGPTGAGNEKLFF.

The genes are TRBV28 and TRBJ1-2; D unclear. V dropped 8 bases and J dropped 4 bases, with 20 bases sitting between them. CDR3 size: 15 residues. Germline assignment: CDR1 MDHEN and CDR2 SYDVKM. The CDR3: CASSQSAATTYGYTF. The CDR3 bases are TGTGCCAGCTCCCAATCAGCAGCAACGACCTATGGCTACACCTTC.

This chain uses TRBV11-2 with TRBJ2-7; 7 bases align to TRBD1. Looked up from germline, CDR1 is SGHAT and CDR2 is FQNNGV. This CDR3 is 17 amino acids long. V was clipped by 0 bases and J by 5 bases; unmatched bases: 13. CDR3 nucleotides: TGTGCCAGCAGCTTAGATCCTCCCGACCGGGACAGCAACGAGCAGTACTTC. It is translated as CASSLDPPDRDSNEQYF.

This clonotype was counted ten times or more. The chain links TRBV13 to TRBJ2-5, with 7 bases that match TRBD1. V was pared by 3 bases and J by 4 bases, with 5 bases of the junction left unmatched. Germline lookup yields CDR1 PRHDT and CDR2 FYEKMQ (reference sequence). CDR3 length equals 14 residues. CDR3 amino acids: CASSFRQGIETQYF. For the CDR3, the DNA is TGTGCCAGCAGCTTCCGACAGGGAATAGAGACCCAGTACTTC.

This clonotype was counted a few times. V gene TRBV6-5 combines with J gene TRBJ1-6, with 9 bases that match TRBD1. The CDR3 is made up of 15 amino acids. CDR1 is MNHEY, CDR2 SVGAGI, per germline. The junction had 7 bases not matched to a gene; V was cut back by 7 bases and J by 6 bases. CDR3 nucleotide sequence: TGTGCCAGCAATCCACAGGGGGCCGGTAATTCACCCCTCCACTTT. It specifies CASNPQGAGNSPLHF.